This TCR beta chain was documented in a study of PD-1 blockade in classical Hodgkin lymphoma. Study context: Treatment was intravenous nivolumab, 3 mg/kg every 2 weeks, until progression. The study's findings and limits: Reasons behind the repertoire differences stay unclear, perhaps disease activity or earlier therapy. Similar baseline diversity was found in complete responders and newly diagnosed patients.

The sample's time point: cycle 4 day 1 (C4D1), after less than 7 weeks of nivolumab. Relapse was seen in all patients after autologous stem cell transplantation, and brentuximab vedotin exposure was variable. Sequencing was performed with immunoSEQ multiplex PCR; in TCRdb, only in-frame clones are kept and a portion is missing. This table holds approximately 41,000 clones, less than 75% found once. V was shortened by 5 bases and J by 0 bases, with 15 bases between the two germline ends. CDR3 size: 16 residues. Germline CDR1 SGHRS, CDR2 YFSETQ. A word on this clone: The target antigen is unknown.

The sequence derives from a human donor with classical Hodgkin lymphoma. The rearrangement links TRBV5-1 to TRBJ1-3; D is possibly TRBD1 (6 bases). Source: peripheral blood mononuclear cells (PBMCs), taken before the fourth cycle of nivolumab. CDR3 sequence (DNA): TGCGCCAGCAGTTCTGGGACATTGAGCTCTGGAAACACCATATATTTT. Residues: CASSSGTLSSGNTIYF.